Each of the 25 T cell receptor beta chains below was sequenced from the same sample in a study of CD8 T cells in ankylosing spondylitis. TCRdb re-analysed the 5' RACE reads in MiXCR, keeping a single row per CDR3 protein. The sample consists of tens of thousands of distinct CDR3 sequences, more than 8.5% of them appearing once. Whole-study results and caveats: Apparently characteristic of ankylosing spondylitis blood was a TCR beta motif (about 8 highly homologous variants).

No antigen has been identified for these receptors. Sample: blood, either unsorted or a sorted T cell fraction (not recorded which). These receptors were obtained from a male donor with ankylosing spondylitis.

This clonotype was observed at least ten times. The chain carries TRBV10-3 and TRBJ1-2; the D is unclear. Per germline, CDR1 ENHRY and CDR2 SYGVKD. This CDR3 is built from 12 residues. With 7 bases removed from V and 8 bases from J, the gap between germline ends came to 14 bases. This CDR3 is CAITPDRWGYTF. CDR3 coding DNA: TGTGCCATCACTCCGGATCGTTGGGGCTACACCTTC.

The chain uses TRBV3-1 and TRBJ2-5; TRBD1 is a possible D gene (6 bases). Trimming removed 3 bases at V and 2 bases at J, with 19 bases between. CDR1 is LGHDT, CDR2 YNNKEL, per germline (reference sequence). The CDR3 is 17 residues long. CDR3 amino acids: CASSHGSVPGQQETQYF. CDR3 DNA: TGTGCCAGCAGCCATGGGTCAGTTCCGGGACAACAAGAGACCCAGTACTTC.

This chain uses TRBV15 with TRBJ2-2, with 8 bases that match TRBD2. Germline CDR1 LNHNV, CDR2 YYDKDF (reference sequence). CDR3 length equals 16 residues. The junction had 6 bases not matched to a gene; V was cut back by 0 bases and J by 6 bases. The CDR3 nucleotides read TGTGCCACCAGCAGAGATCGAAGCGGGAGTCCCGGGGAGCTGTTTTTT. This encodes CATSRDRSGSPGELFF. Full variable domain (rest looked up from reference TRBV15 and TRBJ2-2): DAMVIQNPRYQVTQFGKPVTLSCSQTLNHNVMYWYQQKSSQAPKLLFHYYDKDFNNEADTPDNFQSRRPNTSFCFLDIRSPGLGDTAMYLCATSRDRSGSPGELFFGEGSRLTVL.

In its sample, this clonotype was seen a few times. The chain is built from TRBV27 and TRBJ1-1; TRBD1 might be the D (5 bases). The V end lost 2 bases, the J end lost 0 bases, and 10 bases lay between the germline ends. The CDR3 extends over 15 amino acids. CDR1 MNHEY and CDR2 SMNVEV come from the germline V gene (reference sequence). The CDR3: CASSLAGTLNTEAFF. The CDR3 coding sequence is TGTGCCAGCAGTTTAGCCGGGACTTTGAACACTGAAGCTTTCTTT.

This clonotype appeared a few times. The CDR3 sequence: CASSLERAGQSKNEQFF. In nucleotides, the CDR3 is TGTGCCAGCAGCTTAGAGAGGGCGGGACAAAGTAAGAATGAGCAGTTCTTC. The J gene is TRBJ2-1, the V gene TRBV11-3; D possibly matches TRBD1 or TRBD2 (6 bases each). The CDR3 runs 17 residues. V was shortened by 0 bases and J by 7 bases, with 19 bases between the two germline ends. Germline-derived CDR1 and CDR2 are SGHNT and YENEEA.

This clonotype was observed a few times. V and J are TRBV12-3 or TRBV12-4 and TRBJ1-2; D call uncertain. V lost 6 bases, J lost 7 bases, and 18 bases lay in between. The CDR3 loop spans 14 amino acids. CDR3 loop: CASSPGGGPVGYTF. As DNA, the CDR3 is TGTGCCAGCAGCCCAGGTGGAGGGCCGGTTGGCTACACCTTC.

This clonotype appeared many times. The chain joins TRBV5-6 to TRBJ1-1, with D unresolved. Trimming stripped 4 bases from V and 7 bases from J, with 11 bases between. The germline V gene encodes CDR1 SGHDT and CDR2 YYEEEE. This CDR3 region has 12 residues. The CDR3 sequence: CASSPGLLEAFF. The CDR3 nucleotides read TGTGCCAGCAGCCCAGGACTGCTTGAAGCTTTCTTT.

This clonotype was seen just once. The chain combines TRBV11-2 with TRBJ2-3, with 16 nucleotides matching TRBD2. After removal of 5 bases from V and 5 bases from J, the junction contained 4 bases not matched to a gene. This CDR3 has 16 amino acids. Germline V gene data show CDR1 as SGHAT and CDR2 as FQNNGV. This chain's CDR3 is CASSGTSGRAGDTQYF. CDR3 nucleotides: TGTGCCAGCAGCGGGACTAGCGGGAGGGCCGGAGATACGCAGTATTTT.

J is TRBJ2-5 and V is TRBV7-9, with TRBD1 as a possible D gene (5 bases). The CDR3 covers 14 residues. CDR1 SEHNR and CDR2 FQNEAQ come from the germline V gene (reference sequence). Trimming removed 5 bases from V and 5 bases from J, with 15 bases in between. CDR3 DNA: TGTGCCAGCAGCCCCCAGGGTACGGCGGAGACCCAGTACTTC. The encoded protein is CASSPQGTAETQYF.

In this sample, this clonotype turned up a few times. V usage is TRBV6-1 and J usage is TRBJ2-1; 10 nucleotides match TRBD1. CDR1 and CDR2 (germline): MNHNS, SASEGT. The trim removed 2 bases at V and 5 bases at J, leaving 6 bases unmatched. The CDR3 length is 16 residues. The CDR3 is CASSEWGTGDNNEQFF. The CDR3 coding sequence is TGTGCCAGCAGTGAATGGGGGACAGGGGATAACAATGAGCAGTTCTTC.

This clonotype came up many times. The chain recombines TRBV11-3 with TRBJ2-1; D is uncertain. Germline V gene lookup returns CDR1 SGHNT and CDR2 YENEEA. This CDR3 comprises 11 residues. V lost 5 bases and J lost 8, with 7 bases in between. CDR3 bases: TGTGCCAGCAGCATGGCCCATGAGCAGTTCTTC. Its protein product is CASSMAHEQFF. Full variable domain (remainder filled in from reference TRBV11-3 and TRBJ2-1): EAGVVQSPRYKIIEKKQPVAFWCNPISGHNTLYWYLQNLGQGPELLIRYENEEAVDDSQLPKDRFSAERLKGVDSTLKIQPAELGDSAVYLCASSMAHEQFFGPGTRLTVL.

The genes are TRBV7-8 and TRBJ2-1; 12 bases are shared with TRBD2. The J segment lost 9 bases and the V segment lost 4 bases, leaving 13 bases of the junction unmatched. The CDR3 spans 17 residues. Germline V gives CDR1 SGHVS, CDR2 FQNEAQ. The CDR3 here is CASSSGLAGEGRGEQFF. CDR3 bases: TGTGCCAGCAGCTCGGGACTAGCGGGCGAGGGGCGAGGTGAGCAGTTCTTC.

The rearrangement links TRBV27 to TRBJ2-2; D is uncertain. Trimming stripped 3 bases from V and 0 bases from J, with 8 bases between. The CDR3 has 15 residues. Germline lookup yields CDR1 MNHEY and CDR2 SMNVEV (reference sequence). The CDR3, as DNA: TGTGCCAGCAGTTTTGGGCTAGCGAACACCGGGGAGCTGTTTTTT. Protein sequence: CASSFGLANTGELFF.

This clonotype was picked up a small number of times. The chain combines TRBV27 with TRBJ2-7; D perhaps matches TRBD1 (6 bases). V lost 5 bases and J 5 bases, leaving 16 bases between the germline ends. The CDR3 is made up of 14 amino acids. The V gene's germline CDR1 is MNHEY and CDR2 SMNVEV (reference sequence). CDR3 coding DNA: TGTGCCAGCAGTCTACTCGGACAGACTCACGAGCAGTACTTC. Translating gives CASSLLGQTHEQYF.

Concerning this clonotype: A much larger clonotype is one base distant, so this may be a read error. The rearrangement joins TRBV12-3 or TRBV12-4 to TRBJ1-2, with 8 positions matching TRBD1. This CDR3 comprises 13 residues. The CDR3 loop is CASSQGANNGYTF. CDR3 bases: TGTGCCAGCAGCCAGGGGGCTAACAATGGCTACACCTTC.

The chain combines TRBV2 with TRBJ2-7; D is perhaps TRBD1 (6 bases). The germline V and J ends were trimmed by 3 bases and 3 bases, with 12 bases remaining between them. The CDR3 has 14 residues. CDR1 is SNHLY, CDR2 FYNNEI, per germline. CDR3: CASSERGNLYEQYV. The DNA for the CDR3 is TGTGCCAGCAGTGAGAGGGGGAATCTCTACGAGCAGTACGTC.

This clonotype was observed a few times. The V gene is TRBV14, the J gene TRBJ2-1; D not certain. The V end lost 0 bases, the J end lost 3 bases, and 9 bases lay between the germline ends. The CDR3 contains 15 residues. Germline-derived CDR1 and CDR2 are SGHDN and FVKESK. CDR3 nucleotides: TGTGCCAGCAGCCAAGACCAGGACCTCTACAATGAGCAGTTCTTC. It yields the protein CASSQDQDLYNEQFF. The whole variable domain, remainder taken from reference TRBV14 and TRBJ2-1, is EAGVTQFPSHSVIEKGQTVTLRCDPISGHDNLYWYRRVMGKEIKFLLHFVKESKQDESGMPNNRFLAERTGGTYSTLKVQPAELEDSGVYFCASSQDQDLYNEQFFGPGTRLTVL.

This clonotype was counted at least ten times. This chain uses TRBV4-2 with TRBJ1-1; the D gene is possibly TRBD1 (5 bases). Per the germline V gene, CDR1 is LGHNA and CDR2 is YNFKEQ. V shed 1 base and J shed 3 bases, with 12 bases lying between them. This CDR3 has 15 residues. For the CDR3, the DNA is TGTGCCAGCAGCCAAGTTCCAGGGCCCGACACTGAAGCTTTCTTT. Protein: CASSQVPGPDTEAFF.

This clonotype came up many times. J is TRBJ1-2 and V is TRBV29-1, with D hard to call. V shed 4 bases and J shed 4 bases, with 10 bases lying between them. CDR3 size: 12 residues. In germline, CDR1 is SQVTM, CDR2 ANQGSEA. CDR3 DNA sequence: TGCAGCGTTGGGTCGGAATCCTATGGCTACACCTTC. Encoded protein: CSVGSESYGYTF.

This clonotype was counted at least ten times. The chain links TRBV24-1 to TRBJ2-2, with TRBD1 matching 8 bases. V was pared by 10 bases and J by 4 bases, with 4 bases of the junction left unmatched. This CDR3 comprises 13 residues. Germline lookup yields CDR1 KGHDR and CDR2 SFDVKD. The CDR3 DNA follows: TGTGCCACTAGGACAGGGCCCACCGGGGAGCTGTTTTTT. This encodes CATRTGPTGELFF.

This clonotype was seen more than once but under ten times. This chain uses TRBV6-2 or TRBV6-3 with TRBJ2-7, with 10 bases aligning to TRBD2. The CDR3 extends over 15 amino acids. Germline V gives CDR1 MNHEY, CDR2 SVGEGT. Trimming took 7 bases from V and 0 from J; bases not matched to a gene: 6. The CDR3 DNA reads as TGTGCCAGCAACAATGGACTAGCGGCCTCCTACGAGCAGTACTTC. Its protein is CASNNGLAASYEQYF.

This clonotype was seen only a few times. V usage is TRBV13 and J usage is TRBJ2-1, with TRBD1 matching over 10 bases. CDR3 length: 14 residues. V was clipped by 1 base and J by 8 bases; unmatched bases: 2. In germline, CDR1 is PRHDT, CDR2 FYEKMQ (reference sequence). CDR3 protein: CASSLAGQGHEQFF. The CDR3 coding sequence is TGTGCCAGCAGCTTAGCGGGACAGGGGCATGAGCAGTTCTTC.

This clonotype has more than one count but fewer than ten. The V and J genes are TRBV7-9 and TRBJ2-1, with D unclear. Trimming took 2 bases from V and 9 from J, leaving 8 bases between them. The V gene's germline CDR1 is SEHNR and CDR2 FQNEAQ (reference sequence). The CDR3 consists of 12 residues. CDR3 nucleotide sequence: TGTGCCAGCAGCTTACAGCTCCCTGAGCAGTTCTTC. It codes for CASSLQLPEQFF.

Of note for this clonotype: Just one base apart from a much larger clone, this may be a read error. The chain has TRBV11-2 and TRBJ2-2; unclear D gene. CDR1 is SGHAT and CDR2 is FQNNGV in the germline V gene. V lost 5 bases to trimming and J lost 6 bases, with 4 bases between them. This CDR3 has 11 amino acids. The CDR3 DNA follows: TGTGCCAGCAGCCAGCCCGGGGAGCTGTTTTTT. Translation gives CASSQPGELFF.

This clonotype was observed at least ten times. The chain recombines TRBV27 with TRBJ1-6; D is perhaps TRBD1 (6 bases). Trimming cost V 7 bases and J 7 bases, with 14 bases left between them. This CDR3 contains 14 residues. CDR1 and CDR2 from the germline V gene are MNHEY and SMNVEV (reference sequence). CDR3 in amino acids: CASTFGDTNSPLHF. The DNA of the CDR3 is TGTGCCAGCACCTTCGGGGACACAAATTCACCCCTCCACTTT.